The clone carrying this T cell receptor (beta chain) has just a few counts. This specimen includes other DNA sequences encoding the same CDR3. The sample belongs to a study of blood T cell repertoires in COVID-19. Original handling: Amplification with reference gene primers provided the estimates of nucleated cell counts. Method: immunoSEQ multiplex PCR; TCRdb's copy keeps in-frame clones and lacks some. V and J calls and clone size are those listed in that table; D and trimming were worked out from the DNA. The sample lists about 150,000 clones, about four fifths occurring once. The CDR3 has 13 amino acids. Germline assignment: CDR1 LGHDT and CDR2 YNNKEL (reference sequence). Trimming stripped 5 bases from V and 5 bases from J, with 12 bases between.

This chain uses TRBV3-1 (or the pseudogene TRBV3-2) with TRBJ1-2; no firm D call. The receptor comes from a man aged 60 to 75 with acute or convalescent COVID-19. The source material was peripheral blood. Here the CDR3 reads CASSTGGPYGYTF. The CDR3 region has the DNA TGTGCCAGCAGCACTGGAGGCCCTTATGGCTACACCTTC.